The 8 T cell receptor beta chains listed next were all sequenced from one sample in a study of cytomegalovirus exposure and HLA in healthy donors. PCR involved 60 Vbeta and 13 Jbeta primers. Only in-frame clones appear in the TCRdb table, and some are missing; sequencing was by immunoSEQ multiplex PCR. The sample includes over 150,000 clones, 65% to 70% seen only once; the top ten take roughly 4%. Sequenced input: PBMCs. These receptors were taken from a woman between 18 and 29 years old in good health and CMV-seropositive.

The rearrangement joins TRBV28 to TRBJ1-3; 7 bases are a match to TRBD1. Germline V gene sequence: CDR1 MDHEN, CDR2 SYDVKM. CDR3 size: 16 residues. The V and J ends lost 8 bases and 0 bases, in that order; junction bases with no gene match: 10. The CDR3 loop is CASGSTGKSSGNTIYF. DNA for the CDR3: TGTGCCAGCGGTTCGACAGGGAAGAGCTCTGGAAACACCATATATTTT.

This chain uses TRBV2 with TRBJ2-5; D gene uncertain. V lost 1 base and J lost 3, with 9 bases in between. Germline V gene lookup returns CDR1 SNHLY and CDR2 FYNNEI. CDR3 size: 14 residues. CDR3: CASSEGLVKETQYF. For the CDR3, the DNA is TGTGCCAGCAGTGAAGGGCTAGTGAAAGAGACCCAGTACTTC.

The chain is built from TRBV29-1 and TRBJ2-3, with D perhaps TRBD1 (7 bases). Germline V lookup: CDR1 SQVTM, CDR2 ANQGSEA. V gave up 3 bases and J gave up 6 bases, with 10 bases separating them. The CDR3 is 12 residues long. The CDR3 spells CSVDAGGDTQYF. The CDR3 DNA follows: TGCAGCGTTGACGCAGGGGGGGATACGCAGTATTTT.

The chain uses TRBV6-1 and TRBJ1-1; TRBD1 is a possible D gene (5 bases). The CDR3 is made up of 13 amino acids. The V gene's germline CDR1 is MNHNS and CDR2 SASEGT. The V end lost 0 bases, the J end lost 13 bases, and 15 bases lay between the germline ends. Written as DNA, the CDR3 is TGTGCCAGCAGTGAAGCGGGGGGACTGGAGGGTTTCTTT. This gives the protein CASSEAGGLEGFF.

V is TRBV27 and J is TRBJ2-7, with 8 positions matching TRBD2. The CDR3 is 15 amino acids. After removal of 6 bases from V and 3 bases from J, the junction contained 10 bases not matched to a gene. Germline CDR1 is MNHEY and CDR2 is SMNVEV (reference sequence). Here the CDR3 DNA reads TGTGCCAGCAGACTCAATAGCGGGGAACTCTACGAGCAGTACTTC. Residues: CASRLNSGELYEQYF.

The chain recombines TRBV7-2 with TRBJ2-7; TRBD1 matches 8 bases. CDR1 is SGHTA and CDR2 is FQGNSA in the germline V gene. J gave up 7 bases and V 1 base, and 12 bases lay outside the gene matches. CDR3 size: 16 residues. In DNA, the CDR3 is TGTGCCAGCAGCTTAGTCGGAGGACAGGGCGTAAGGGAGCAGTACTTC. Encoded protein: CASSLVGGQGVREQYF.

The V gene is TRBV30, the J gene TRBJ2-7, with D maybe TRBD2 (5 bases). The CDR3 extends over 11 amino acids. The V end lost 5 bases, the J end lost 1 base, and 6 bases lay between the germline ends. The germline V gene has CDR1 GTSNPN and CDR2 SVGIG (reference sequence). The CDR3 spells CAWGLSYEQYF. The CDR3 nucleotides read TGTGCCTGGGGACTGTCCTACGAGCAGTACTTC.

J is TRBJ1-2 and V is TRBV7-9; TRBD1 aligns across 8 bases. V was pared by 5 bases and J by 5 bases, with 13 bases of the junction left unmatched. The CDR3 runs to 16 residues. Germline lookup yields CDR1 SEHNR and CDR2 FQNEAQ (reference sequence). The CDR3 region is CASSKPRQGRGYGYTF. DNA of the CDR3: TGTGCCAGCAGCAAGCCCCGACAGGGGAGGGGGTATGGCTACACCTTC.